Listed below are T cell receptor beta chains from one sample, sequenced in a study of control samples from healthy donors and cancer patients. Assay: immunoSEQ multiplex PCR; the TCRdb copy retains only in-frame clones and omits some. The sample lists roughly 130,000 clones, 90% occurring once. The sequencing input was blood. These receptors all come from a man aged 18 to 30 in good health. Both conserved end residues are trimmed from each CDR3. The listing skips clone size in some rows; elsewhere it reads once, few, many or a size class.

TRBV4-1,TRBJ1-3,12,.,ASSQVAPFSTIY
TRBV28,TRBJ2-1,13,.,ASTLAGGAYNEQF
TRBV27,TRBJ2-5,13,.,ASSSLFRGGETQY
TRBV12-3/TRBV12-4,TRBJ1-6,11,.,ASSRKTNSPLH
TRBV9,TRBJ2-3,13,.,ASSSGGSSTDTQY
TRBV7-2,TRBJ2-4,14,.,ASSLETGLAKNIQY
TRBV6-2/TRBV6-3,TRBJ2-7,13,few,ASSSAGGGAYEQY
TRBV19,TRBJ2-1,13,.,ASSIQGVPYNEQF
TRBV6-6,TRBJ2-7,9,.,ASRQVHEQY
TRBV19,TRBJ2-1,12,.,ASSIKLRGDEQF
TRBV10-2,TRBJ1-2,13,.,ASSDRVTGTDGYT
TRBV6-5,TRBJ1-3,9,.,ASSYSGTIY
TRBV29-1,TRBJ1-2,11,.,SVGAGPDYGYT
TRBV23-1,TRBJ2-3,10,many,ASSQLADTQY
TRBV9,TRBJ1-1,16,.,ASGAPIRDRTPNTEAF
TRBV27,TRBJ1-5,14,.,ASSLGGTVSNQPQH
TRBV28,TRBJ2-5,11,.,ASGRNSQETQY
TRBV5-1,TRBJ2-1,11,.,ASSIDGNNEQF
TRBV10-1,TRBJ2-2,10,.,ASSESGGELF
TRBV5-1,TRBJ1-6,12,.,ASSLDRINSPLH
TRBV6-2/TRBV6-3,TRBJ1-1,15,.,ASSYGTGWTTNTEAF
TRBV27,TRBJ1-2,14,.,ASSSTGGDRGKGYT
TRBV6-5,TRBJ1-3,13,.,ASSYSPLSGNTIY
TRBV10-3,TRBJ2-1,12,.,AITEGGRYNEQF
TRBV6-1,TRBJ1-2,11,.,ASSEAPGNGYT
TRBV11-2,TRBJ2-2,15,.,ASSLVPDRGTAGELF